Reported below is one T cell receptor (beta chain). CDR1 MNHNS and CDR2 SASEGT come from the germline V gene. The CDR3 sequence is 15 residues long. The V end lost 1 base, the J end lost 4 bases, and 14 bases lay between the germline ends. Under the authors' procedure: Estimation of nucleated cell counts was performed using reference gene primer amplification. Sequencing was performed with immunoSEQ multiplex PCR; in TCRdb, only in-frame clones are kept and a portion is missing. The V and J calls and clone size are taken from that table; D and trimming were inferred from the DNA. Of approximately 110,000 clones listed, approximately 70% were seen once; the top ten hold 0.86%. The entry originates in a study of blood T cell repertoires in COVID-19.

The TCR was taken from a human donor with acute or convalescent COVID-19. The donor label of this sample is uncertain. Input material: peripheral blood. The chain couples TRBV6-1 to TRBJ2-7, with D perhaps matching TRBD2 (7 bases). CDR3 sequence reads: CASSEGGGAQYEQYV. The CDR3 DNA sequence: TGTGCCAGCAGTGAAGGAGGGGGGGCCCAATACGAGCAGTACGTC.